This T cell receptor (beta chain) was sequenced for a study of shared clonotypes between healthy human individuals. For this clone: The target antigen is unknown.

The method was immunoSEQ multiplex PCR; TCRdb's version includes in-frame clones alone and lacks a portion of them. The table includes some 1 million clones, about 76% detected once. General observations from the study: For sorted subsets, rarefaction showed incomplete sequencing despite large depth.

This receptor was identified in a man in his late teens or twenties in good health. Sequencing was performed on memory CD4+ T cells sorted from blood. The subset here: CD45RA-negative fraction.

CDR3 DNA: TGTGCCAGCAGTCCATTCGATAATGAGCAGTTCTTC. Translating it yields CASSPFDNEQFF. V gene TRBV25-1 combines with J gene TRBJ2-1; D not resolved. The ends were cut back, 5 bases at V and 7 bases at J, with 9 bases in the middle. Germline lookup yields CDR1 MGHDK and CDR2 SYGVNS. This CDR3 has 12 amino acids.